This entry concerns a single T cell receptor (beta chain). As yet, its antigen is unknown. This sample is part of a study of shared clonotypes between healthy human individuals. Trimming cost V 5 bases and J 8 bases, with 15 bases left between them. CDR3 length equals 14 residues. Germline-derived CDR1 and CDR2 are ENHRY and SYGVKD. The study, taken as a whole, reports: Generally, naive subsets (rather than memory subsets) showed larger estimated richness.

Sorted subsets were amplified in replicate PCRs using around 220 ng DNA, around 30,000 T cell genomes. Study processing details: Filtering differed, since immunoSEQ gave only junction sequences and no quality scores. Some clones are missing from TCRdb's copy, which holds only in-frame ones; the method was immunoSEQ multiplex PCR. The V and J calls and clone size are taken from that table; D and trimming were inferred from the DNA. The sample lists around 2,000,000 clones; 90% to 95% were seen once. Naivety among CD8 cells was defined by CD45RO negativity and positive CCR7 selection, thereby excluding terminally differentiated effector memory CD45RA+ cells.

The sequence derives from a man aged 18 to 29 in good health. Some clones in this sample may be carry-over from other donors' samples. This chain joins TRBV10-3 and TRBJ1-4; a possible D gene is TRBD1 (5 bases). Material: naive CD8+ T cells from PBMCs. In nucleotides, the CDR3 is TGTGCCATCAGTCCACGGGACCCCGGCGAAAAACTGTTTTTT. It specifies CAISPRDPGEKLFF.